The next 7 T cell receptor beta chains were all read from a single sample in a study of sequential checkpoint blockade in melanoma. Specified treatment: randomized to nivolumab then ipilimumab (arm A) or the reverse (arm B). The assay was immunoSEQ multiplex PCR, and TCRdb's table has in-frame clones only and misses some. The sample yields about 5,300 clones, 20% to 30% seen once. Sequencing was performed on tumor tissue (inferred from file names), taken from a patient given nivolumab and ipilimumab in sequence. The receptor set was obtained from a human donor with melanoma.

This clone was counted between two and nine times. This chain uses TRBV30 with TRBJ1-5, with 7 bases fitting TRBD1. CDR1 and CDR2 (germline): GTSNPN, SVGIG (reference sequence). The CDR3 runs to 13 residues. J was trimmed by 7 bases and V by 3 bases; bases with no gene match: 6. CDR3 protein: CAWSIQGRQPQHF. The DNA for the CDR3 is TGTGCCTGGAGCATACAGGGGAGGCAGCCCCAGCATTTT.

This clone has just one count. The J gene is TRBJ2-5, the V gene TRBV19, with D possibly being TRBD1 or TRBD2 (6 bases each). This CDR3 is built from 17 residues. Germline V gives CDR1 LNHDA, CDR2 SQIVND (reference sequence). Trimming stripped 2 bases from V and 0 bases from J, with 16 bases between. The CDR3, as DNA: TGTGCCAGTAGTATATACGGCGTCGGGGGCTACCAAGAGACCCAGTACTTC. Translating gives CASSIYGVGGYQETQYF.

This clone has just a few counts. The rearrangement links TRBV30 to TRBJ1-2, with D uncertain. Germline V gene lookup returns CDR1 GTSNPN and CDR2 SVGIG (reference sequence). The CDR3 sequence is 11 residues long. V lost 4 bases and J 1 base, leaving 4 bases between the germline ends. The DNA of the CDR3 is TGTGCCTGGACAGTTAACTATGGCTACACCTTC. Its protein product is CAWTVNYGYTF.

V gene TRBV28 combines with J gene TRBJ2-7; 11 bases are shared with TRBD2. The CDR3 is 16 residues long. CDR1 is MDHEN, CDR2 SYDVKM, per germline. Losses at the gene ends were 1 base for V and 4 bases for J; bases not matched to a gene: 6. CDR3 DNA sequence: TGTGCCAGCAGTTTATCCGCTAGCGGGAGGAGTTACGAGCAGTACTTC. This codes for CASSLSASGRSYEQYF.

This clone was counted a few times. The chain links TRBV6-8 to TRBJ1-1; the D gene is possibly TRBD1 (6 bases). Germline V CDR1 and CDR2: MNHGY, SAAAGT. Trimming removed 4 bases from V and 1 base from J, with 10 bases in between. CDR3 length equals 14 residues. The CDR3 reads CASSLFRGNTEAFF. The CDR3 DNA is TGTGCCAGCAGTTTATTCAGGGGGAACACTGAAGCTTTCTTT.

The CDR3 DNA reads TGTGCCAGTAACCGGCGTTCGACAGGGTGGGACACTGAAGCTTTCTTT. Translating it yields CASNRRSTGWDTEAFF. The chain links TRBV19 to TRBJ1-1, with 7 positions matching TRBD1. J lost 3 bases, V lost 7 bases, and 14 bases had no gene match. From germline, CDR1 is LNHDA and CDR2 SQIVND (reference sequence). The CDR3 has 16 residues.

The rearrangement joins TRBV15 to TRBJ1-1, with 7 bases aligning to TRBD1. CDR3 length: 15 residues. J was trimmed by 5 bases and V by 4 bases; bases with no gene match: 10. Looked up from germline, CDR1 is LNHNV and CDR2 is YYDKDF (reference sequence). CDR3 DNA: TGTGCCACCAGCACTTATGACAGGGCCGGGACTGAAGCTTTCTTT. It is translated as CATSTYDRAGTEAFF. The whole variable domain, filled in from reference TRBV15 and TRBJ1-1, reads DAMVIQNPRYQVTQFGKPVTLSCSQTLNHNVMYWYQQKSSQAPKLLFHYYDKDFNNEADTPDNFQSRRPNTSFCFLDIRSPGLGDTAMYLCATSTYDRAGTEAFFGQGTRLTVV.